This is a list of T cell receptor beta chains from one sample in a study of blood T cell repertoires in COVID-19. The data were produced by immunoSEQ multiplex PCR, yet TCRdb's version contains in-frame clones alone and is incomplete. This table holds about 120,000 clones, around 78% found once. The sample was peripheral blood. These TCRs come from a man in his thirties or forties with acute or convalescent COVID-19. Each CDR3 is given with its conserved first and last residue. The D gene is left open where the match is weak. The size entry is marked missing in some rows and otherwise reads once, few, many or a size class.

TRBV30	-	TRBJ1-6	TRBD1	CAWSVRQGATSPLHF	TGTGCCTGGAGTGTACGACAGGGGGCCACTTCACCCCTCCACTTT
TRBV7-3	-	TRBJ2-1	-	CASSLGLVYNEQFF	TGTGCCAGCAGCTTAGGGCTCGTATACAATGAGCAGTTCTTC
TRBV7-9	-	TRBJ2-1	-	CASSPPGNEQFF	TGTGCCAGCAGCCCTCCAGGAAATGAGCAGTTCTTC
TRBV19	once	TRBJ2-5	TRBD2	CASSSGTGTSGARETQYF	TGTGCCAGTAGTTCAGGAACCGGGACTAGCGGGGCCAGAGAGACCCAGTACTTC
TRBV9	few	TRBJ2-3	-	CASSPGSLSTDTQYF	TGTGCCAGCAGCCCAGGTAGTTTGTCCACAGATACGCAGTATTTT
TRBV15	-	TRBJ2-2	TRBD2	CATSRDVGASGKLVGELFF	TGTGCCACCAGCAGAGATGTCGGAGCTAGCGGGAAGTTAGTCGGGGAGCTGTTTTTT
TRBV7-9	-	TRBJ1-1	-	CASKQGGAEAFF	TGTGCCAGCAAACAGGGTGGGGCTGAAGCTTTCTTT
TRBV3-1/TRBV3-2	-	TRBJ2-2	TRBD1	CASSHKDRANTGELFF	TGTGCCAGCAGCCACAAGGACAGGGCGAACACCGGGGAGCTGTTTTTT
TRBV11-2	-	TRBJ2-3	-	CASSSEGDTQYF	TGTGCCAGCAGCTCCGAGGGAGATACGCAGTATTTT
TRBV5-1	-	TRBJ1-2	-	CASSQEGNYGYTF	TGCGCCAGCAGCCAGGAAGGTAACTATGGCTACACCTTC
TRBV2	-	TRBJ1-5	-	CASSPGWRQPQHF	TGTGCCAGCAGCCCGGGGTGGAGGCAGCCCCAGCATTTT
TRBV5-5	-	TRBJ2-5	-	CASSFPRVGETQYF	TGTGCCAGCAGCTTCCCGAGGGTGGGGGAGACCCAGTACTTC
TRBV11-3	-	TRBJ2-3	TRBD2	CASSLGAGGLLDTQYF	TGTGCCAGCAGCTTAGGAGCGGGGGGGCTGCTAGATACGCAGTATTTT
TRBV11-3	-	TRBJ2-1	TRBD1	CASSNNRGTQFF	TGTGCCAGCAGCAACAACAGGGGTACTCAGTTCTTC
TRBV7-7	-	TRBJ2-5	-	CASSSTGLIETQYF	TGTGCTAGCAGCTCCACAGGGTTAATCGAGACCCAGTACTTC
TRBV9	-	TRBJ1-1	TRBD1	CASSVVPDRAEAFF	TGTGCCAGCAGCGTAGTCCCGGACAGGGCTGAAGCTTTCTTT
TRBV5-1	few	TRBJ1-6	-	CASSLALSSYNSPLHF	TGCGCCAGCAGCTTGGCCTTGAGCTCCTATAATTCACCCCTCCACTTT
TRBV6-5	-	TRBJ1-6	-	CASSPGYGDSPLHF	TGTGCCAGCAGTCCGGGCTACGGGGATTCACCCCTCCACTTT
TRBV18	-	TRBJ1-1	-	CASSPSGLPNTEAFF	TGTGCCAGCTCACCATCGGGACTCCCGAACACTGAAGCTTTCTTT
TRBV7-3	-	TRBJ2-3	TRBD2	CASSLTSSGFSTDTQYF	TGTGCCAGCAGCTTAACGTCTAGCGGGTTTAGCACAGATACGCAGTATTTT
TRBV11-1	-	TRBJ1-1	-	CASSLAESEAFF	TGTGCCAGCAGCTTAGCGGAGAGTGAAGCTTTCTTT
TRBV4-3	-	TRBJ1-2	-	CASSGTGRRGYTF	TGCGCCAGCAGCGGTACAGGGCGCAGGGGCTACACCTTC
TRBV3-1/TRBV3-2	-	TRBJ2-1	TRBD2	CASSQGTSGNNEQFF	TGTGCCAGCAGCCAGGGGACTAGCGGTAACAATGAGCAGTTCTTC
TRBV29-1	-	TRBJ1-2	-	CSVVGAGGGYGYTF	TGCAGCGTTGTGGGGGCGGGAGGGGGCTATGGCTACACCTTC
TRBV3-1/TRBV3-2	once	TRBJ2-5	TRBD1	CASSLQGDGTQYF	TGTGCCAGCAGCCTACAGGGGGATGGGACCCAGTACTTC